The 25 T cell receptor beta chains listed next were all sequenced from one sample in a study of T cells after yellow fever vaccination. TCRdb passed the 5' RACE reads through MiXCR, listing each CDR3 protein once. The sample holds around 320,000 distinct CDR3 sequences, around 11% seen once. Sequenced material: CD4+ T cells sorted from PBMCs, taken 45 days after the yellow fever booster vaccination. Receptors were obtained from a man younger than 35 who received the YFV17D yellow fever vaccine.

Details on this clonotype: A read error may produce the germline difference seen at one junction end. The chain couples TRBV20-1 to TRBJ1-1, with no clear D. The CDR3 is 13 residues long. Germline V CDR1 and CDR2: DFQATT, SNEGSKA (reference sequence). As DNA, the CDR3 is TGCAGTGCTGGAGATACCCAGCTGTGGGAAGCTTTCTTT. This translates into CSAGDTQLWEAFF.

This clonotype was observed many times. The V and J genes are TRBV4-1 and TRBJ1-4; no firm D call. Germline V gene lookup returns CDR1 MGHRA and CDR2 YSYEKL. V lost 0 bases to trimming and J lost 9 bases, with 14 bases between them. There are 15 residues in the CDR3. This CDR3 reads CASSQDVGVTQKLFF. DNA of the CDR3: TGCGCCAGCAGCCAAGATGTTGGGGTTACCCAAAAACTGTTTTTT.

The J gene is TRBJ2-3, the V gene TRBV24-1; possibly TRBD2 for D (6 bases). Germline CDR1 KGHDR, CDR2 SFDVKD. The CDR3 has 14 amino acids. Deletions cut 7 bases from V and 6 bases from J, with 16 bases between. The CDR3 is CATRSTTGVDTQYF. DNA for the CDR3: TGTGCCACCAGGTCTACCACGGGGGTCGATACGCAGTATTTT.

The genes are TRBV5-6 and TRBJ2-2; D is ambiguous. The CDR3 spans 14 residues. The V end lost 1 base, the J end lost 6 bases, and 10 bases lay between the germline ends. Germline V gene lookup returns CDR1 SGHDT and CDR2 YYEEEE. CDR3 sequence: CASSLRQYAGELFF. In DNA form, the CDR3 reads TGTGCCAGCAGCTTGCGCCAATACGCCGGGGAGCTGTTTTTT. Drawing the rest from reference TRBV5-6 and TRBJ2-2, the complete variable domain is DAGVTQSPTHLIKTRGQQVTLRCSPKSGHDTVSWYQQALGQGPQFIFQYYEEEERQRGNFPDRFSGHQFPNYSSELNVNALLLGDSALYLCASSLRQYAGELFFGEGSRLTVL.

The rearrangement links TRBV4-3 to TRBJ1-1, with 7 bases fitting TRBD1. Germline V gene data show CDR1 as LGHNA and CDR2 as YSLEER. V lost 4 bases to trimming and J lost 4 bases; unmatched junction nucleotides: 12. This CDR3 region has 16 residues. The CDR3, as DNA: TGCGCCAGCAGCCCCGGGACAGCCAATTCAGGCACTGAAGCTTTCTTT. Residues: CASSPGTANSGTEAFF.

This clonotype was observed a handful of times. The chain joins TRBV6-6 to TRBJ1-1; no reliable D call. The CDR3 is 15 amino acids. Germline CDR1 and CDR2: MNHNY and SVGAGI (reference sequence). V was clipped by 0 bases and J by 7 bases, with 15 bases between them. The CDR3 loop is CASSYSMAGLDEAFF. CDR3 in DNA: TGTGCCAGCAGTTACTCGATGGCGGGATTGGATGAAGCTTTCTTT.

The sample holds many counts of this clonotype. The V gene is TRBV12-3 or TRBV12-4, the J gene TRBJ2-1; TRBD2 agrees at 9 bases. Germline trimming cut 3 bases from V and 9 bases from J; bases unmatched to any gene: 9. This CDR3 is built from 15 residues. In nucleotides, the CDR3 is TGTGCCAGCAGTTTGCGGCGGGGGGGCCTAGGTGAGCAGTTCTTC. This translates into CASSLRRGGLGEQFF.

This clonotype has a handful of counts. The V gene is TRBV20-1, the J gene TRBJ2-1, with 8 bases matching TRBD2. Trimming at V came to 3 bases and at J to 16 bases, leaving 11 bases not matched to a gene. Germline CDR1 reads DFQATT; CDR2 reads SNEGSKA (reference sequence). The CDR3 sequence is 12 residues long. CDR3 nucleotide sequence: TGCAGTGCTAGTCCGAGCGGGGGTATTGTATTCTTC. It codes for CSASPSGGIVFF.

The chain links TRBV7-2 to TRBJ2-3; TRBD1 matches 12 bases. The CDR3 extends over 14 amino acids. The germline CDR1 and CDR2 sequences are SGHTA and FQGNSA. With V trimmed by 7 bases and J by 11 bases, 10 bases remained unmatched. CDR3 DNA: TGTGCCAGCACCCCGGGACAGGGGGCTTGGGGGCAGTATTTT. Translated: CASTPGQGAWGQYF.

The sample holds many counts of this clonotype. This sequence joins TRBV7-2 and TRBJ2-3; no clear D. The CDR3 totals 14 residues. Germline assignment: CDR1 SGHTA and CDR2 FQGNSA. The V gene lost 0 bases and the J gene lost 4 bases, with 8 bases spanning the gap. The CDR3 DNA is TGTGCCAGCAGCTTAGCCATCCAAGCAGATACGCAGTATTTT. This gives the protein CASSLAIQADTQYF. Together with reference TRBV7-2 and TRBJ2-3, the CDR3 gives the full variable domain: GAGVSQSPSNKVTEKGKDVELRCDPISGHTALYWYRQSLGQGLEFLIYFQGNSAPDKSGLPSDRFSAERTGGSVSTLTIQRTQQEDSAVYLCASSLAIQADTQYFGPGTRLTVL.

J is TRBJ2-2 and V is TRBV20-1; weak D call: TRBD1 (7 bases). Germline V gene lookup returns CDR1 DFQATT and CDR2 SNEGSKA (reference sequence). V lost 5 bases, J lost 4 bases, and 20 bases lay in between. The CDR3 has 16 residues. CDR3 nucleotides: TGCAGTGCTCCCTATTCCGGAGGGGGCTTCACCGGGGAGCTGTTTTTT. Protein: CSAPYSGGGFTGELFF.

The J gene is TRBJ1-2, the V gene TRBV4-1; D gene unclear. Trimming removed 4 bases from V and 7 bases from J, with 10 bases in between. The CDR3 has 12 residues. From germline, CDR1 is MGHRA and CDR2 YSYEKL. CDR3 amino acids: CASSRIIGGYTF. DNA for the CDR3: TGCGCCAGCAGCCGTATAATTGGTGGCTACACCTTC.

V is TRBV19 and J is TRBJ2-1; no reliable D call. CDR1 and CDR2 from the germline V gene are LNHDA and SQIVND (reference sequence). The CDR3 loop spans 15 amino acids. V was cut by 0 bases and J by 2 bases, with 8 bases left in between. The CDR3, as DNA: TGTGCCAGTAGTATAGACGGCGTAGCCTACAATGAGCAGTTCTTC. It is translated as CASSIDGVAYNEQFF.

The chain is built from TRBV7-9 and TRBJ1-4; no definite D call. The CDR3 contains 14 residues. V was shortened by 9 bases and J by 0 bases, with 11 bases between the two germline ends. Germline CDR1 reads SEHNR; CDR2 reads FQNEAQ (reference sequence). The CDR3 coding sequence is TGTGCCAGTGCGGTTGGAACAACTAATGAAAAACTGTTTTTT. Translation gives CASAVGTTNEKLFF. The complete variable domain, with remaining parts taken from reference TRBV7-9 and TRBJ1-4, reads DTGVSQNPRHKITKRGQNVTFRCDPISEHNRLYWYRQTLGQGPEFLTYFQNEAQLEKSRLLSDRFSAERPKGSFSTLEIQRTEQGDSAMYLCASAVGTTNEKLFFGSGTQLSVL.

This clonotype has only a few counts. V and J are TRBV27 and TRBJ2-7, with TRBD2 matching 8 bases. The V gene's germline CDR1 is MNHEY and CDR2 SMNVEV (reference sequence). V was pared by 5 bases and J by 2 bases, with 2 bases of the junction left unmatched. CDR3 size: 13 residues. CDR3 in amino acids: CASSPGRAYEQYV. The CDR3 DNA is TGTGCCAGCAGTCCCGGGAGGGCCTACGAGCAGTACGTC.

A few counts support this clonotype. This chain connects TRBV5-1 to TRBJ2-2, with D uncertain. This CDR3 comprises 15 residues. V lost 1 base and J lost 0, with 7 bases in between. The germline V gene has CDR1 SGHRS and CDR2 YFSETQ. This CDR3 reads CASSLFQANTGELFF. CDR3 sequence (DNA): TGCGCCAGCAGCTTGTTTCAAGCGAACACCGGGGAGCTGTTTTTT.

The table lists this clonotype with many counts. This chain connects TRBV5-1 to TRBJ1-1, with 7 nucleotides matching TRBD1. V gave up 1 base and J gave up 1 base; unmatched junction bases: 1. This CDR3 is built from 14 residues. Germline V gives CDR1 SGHRS, CDR2 YFSETQ. CDR3 sequence: CASSLWDRNTEAFF. CDR3 DNA sequence: TGCGCCAGCAGCTTGTGGGACAGGAACACTGAAGCTTTCTTT.

The DNA of the CDR3 is TGCAGTGCTAGGAAATCGGGGGCGCTAGACACCATATATTTT. This gives the protein CSARKSGALDTIYF. The rearrangement uses TRBV20-1 and TRBJ1-3, with D tentatively TRBD1 (6 bases). Deletions cut 3 bases from V and 8 bases from J, with 17 bases between. The germline gives CDR1 DFQATT, CDR2 SNEGSKA (reference sequence). The CDR3 contains 14 residues.

This clonotype was counted a few times. The chain's CDR3 is CAWTPQIGYGYTF. CDR3 in DNA: TGTGCCTGGACCCCCCAAATCGGCTATGGCTACACCTTC. The rearrangement joins TRBV30 to TRBJ1-2; D gene unclear. The V gene lost 4 bases and the J gene lost 4 bases, with 13 bases spanning the gap. Per germline, CDR1 GTSNPN and CDR2 SVGIG (reference sequence). This CDR3 region has 13 residues. Together with reference TRBV30 and TRBJ1-2, the CDR3 gives the full variable domain: SQTIHQWPATLVQPVGSPLSLECTVEGTSNPNLYWYRQAAGRGLQLLFYSVGIGQISSEVPQNLSASRPQDRQFILSSKKLLLSDSGFYLCAWTPQIGYGYTFGSGTRLTVV.

The chain is built from TRBV4-2 and TRBJ2-3; D is perhaps TRBD2 (6 bases). V dropped 4 bases and J dropped 6 bases, with 11 bases sitting between them. This CDR3 region has 13 residues. Germline V gene lookup returns CDR1 LGHNA and CDR2 YNFKEQ. The CDR3 loop is CASSLHGGDTQYF. The DNA for the CDR3 is TGTGCCAGCAGCCTCCATGGGGGGGATACGCAGTATTTT.

The table lists this clonotype with a few counts. This chain uses TRBV5-1 with TRBJ2-1; D might be TRBD2 (6 bases). The CDR3 loop spans 17 amino acids. Trimming shortened V by 0 bases and J by 3 bases, and 16 bases separated the two germline ends. From germline, CDR1 is SGHRS and CDR2 YFSETQ. The CDR3 DNA follows: TGCGCCAGCAGCTTGGTTCCGGGGAGGTCTGGCTACAATGAGCAGTTCTTC. Translated, it gives CASSLVPGRSGYNEQFF. The full variable domain, rest sourced from reference TRBV5-1 and TRBJ2-1, is KAGVTQTPRYLIKTRGQQVTLSCSPISGHRSVSWYQQTPGQGLQFLFEYFSETQRNKGNFPGRFSGRQFSNSRSEMNVSTLELGDSALYLCASSLVPGRSGYNEQFFGPGTRLTVL.

This sequence joins TRBV20-1 and TRBJ1-1, with TRBD1 identical over 7 bases. Looked up from germline, CDR1 is DFQATT and CDR2 is SNEGSKA (reference sequence). The CDR3 consists of 14 residues. The V segment lost 0 bases and the J segment 4 bases; nucleotides outside the gene matches: 5. This chain's CDR3 is CSAREDRVVTEAFF. The CDR3, as DNA: TGCAGTGCTAGAGAAGACAGGGTGGTCACTGAAGCTTTCTTT.

V is TRBV12-3 or TRBV12-4 and J is TRBJ1-1; no reliable D call. The CDR3 is 13 residues long. Deletions cut 2 bases from V and 1 base from J, with 5 bases between. For the CDR3, the DNA is TGTGCCAGCAGTTTAATCCGGAACACTGAAGCTTTCTTT. As protein: CASSLIRNTEAFF.

For the CDR3, the DNA is TGCAGTGCTGATGGACTAGCGGGGACTAATGAGCAGTTCTTC. Translated, it gives CSADGLAGTNEQFF. V and J are TRBV20-1 and TRBJ2-1, with TRBD2 matching over 12 bases. J gave up 7 bases and V 5 bases, and 6 bases lay outside the gene matches. This CDR3 has 14 residues. CDR1 DFQATT and CDR2 SNEGSKA come from the germline V gene (reference sequence).

J is TRBJ2-5 and V is TRBV4-1; 7 bases line up with TRBD2. This CDR3 is built from 16 residues. V dropped 0 bases and J dropped 4; count of bases not matched to a gene: 8. The V gene's germline CDR1 is MGHRA and CDR2 YSYEKL. CDR3: CASSQDLPPGGETQYF. Written as DNA, the CDR3 is TGCGCCAGCAGCCAAGACCTGCCTCCGGGAGGAGAGACCCAGTACTTC.